This TCR beta chain is drawn from a study of shared clonotypes between healthy human individuals. As regards this clone: Other nucleotide sequences from this sample produce the same CDR3.

Deep level was the assay's run setting. Sequenced by immunoSEQ multiplex PCR; TCRdb stores in-frame clones only, minus some. Of about 2.4 million clones listed, just over 90% are singletons. This CDR3 has 14 residues. The germline CDR1 and CDR2 sequences are SGDLS and YYNGEE. The ends lost 4 bases at V and 5 bases at J; junction bases unmatched: 5. Sequenced sample: naive CD4+ T cells sorted from blood. Subset in this sample: CD45RA+ positively selected. This chain uses TRBV9 with TRBJ1-4, with 7 bases matching TRBD1. The sequence derives from a man aged 18 to 29 in good health. The chain's CDR3 is CASSLDRANEKLFF. CDR3 in DNA: TGTGCCAGCAGCTTAGACAGGGCCAATGAAAAACTGTTTTTT.